This TCR beta chain emerged from a study of T cell responses to AZD1222 COVID-19 vaccine. Findings of the study overall: A reported finding is that nearly half of spike-specific TCRs target unmutated variant regions. It should be noted that donors were predominantly white British and more often female, and clonal diversity was possibly underestimated.

CDR3 length equals 14 residues. Per the germline V gene, CDR1 is SEHNR and CDR2 is FQNEAQ (reference sequence). Trimming at V came to 5 bases and at J to 8 bases, leaving 5 bases not matched to a gene. This clone has just one count. Its target is unknown. Some clones are missing from TCRdb's copy, which holds only in-frame ones; the method was immunoSEQ multiplex PCR. The table lists under 110,000 clones, roughly nine tenths of them singletons, with about 4.8% in the top ten. The chain recombines TRBV7-9 with TRBJ1-6, with 8 bases lining up with TRBD1. The source is an adult in good health. This specimen consisted of peripheral blood, obtained on day 0 of AZD1222 vaccination. The CDR3 loop reads CASSEDREYSPLHF. CDR3 bases: TGTGCCAGCAGCGAGGACAGGGAATATTCACCCCTCCACTTT.